This TCR beta chain is drawn from a study of control samples from healthy donors and cancer patients. From germline, CDR1 is MNHEY and CDR2 SVGAGI. The CDR3 is made up of 15 amino acids. The V gene end was trimmed by 6 bases and the J gene end by 0 bases; junction bases not matched to a gene: 5. Assay used: immunoSEQ multiplex PCR; TCRdb lists only in-frame clones, some missing. This sample yields around 230,000 clones, of which roughly 94% are seen a single time; about 1.4% belongs to the top ten. The specimen sequenced was blood. The clonotype was recovered from a man aged 50-59 years in good health. This chain connects TRBV6-5 to TRBJ2-1, with 7 positions matching TRBD2. The CDR3 spells CASSLTSVSYNEQFF. The CDR3 DNA sequence: TGTGCCAGCAGCCTCACTAGCGTCTCCTACAATGAGCAGTTCTTC.